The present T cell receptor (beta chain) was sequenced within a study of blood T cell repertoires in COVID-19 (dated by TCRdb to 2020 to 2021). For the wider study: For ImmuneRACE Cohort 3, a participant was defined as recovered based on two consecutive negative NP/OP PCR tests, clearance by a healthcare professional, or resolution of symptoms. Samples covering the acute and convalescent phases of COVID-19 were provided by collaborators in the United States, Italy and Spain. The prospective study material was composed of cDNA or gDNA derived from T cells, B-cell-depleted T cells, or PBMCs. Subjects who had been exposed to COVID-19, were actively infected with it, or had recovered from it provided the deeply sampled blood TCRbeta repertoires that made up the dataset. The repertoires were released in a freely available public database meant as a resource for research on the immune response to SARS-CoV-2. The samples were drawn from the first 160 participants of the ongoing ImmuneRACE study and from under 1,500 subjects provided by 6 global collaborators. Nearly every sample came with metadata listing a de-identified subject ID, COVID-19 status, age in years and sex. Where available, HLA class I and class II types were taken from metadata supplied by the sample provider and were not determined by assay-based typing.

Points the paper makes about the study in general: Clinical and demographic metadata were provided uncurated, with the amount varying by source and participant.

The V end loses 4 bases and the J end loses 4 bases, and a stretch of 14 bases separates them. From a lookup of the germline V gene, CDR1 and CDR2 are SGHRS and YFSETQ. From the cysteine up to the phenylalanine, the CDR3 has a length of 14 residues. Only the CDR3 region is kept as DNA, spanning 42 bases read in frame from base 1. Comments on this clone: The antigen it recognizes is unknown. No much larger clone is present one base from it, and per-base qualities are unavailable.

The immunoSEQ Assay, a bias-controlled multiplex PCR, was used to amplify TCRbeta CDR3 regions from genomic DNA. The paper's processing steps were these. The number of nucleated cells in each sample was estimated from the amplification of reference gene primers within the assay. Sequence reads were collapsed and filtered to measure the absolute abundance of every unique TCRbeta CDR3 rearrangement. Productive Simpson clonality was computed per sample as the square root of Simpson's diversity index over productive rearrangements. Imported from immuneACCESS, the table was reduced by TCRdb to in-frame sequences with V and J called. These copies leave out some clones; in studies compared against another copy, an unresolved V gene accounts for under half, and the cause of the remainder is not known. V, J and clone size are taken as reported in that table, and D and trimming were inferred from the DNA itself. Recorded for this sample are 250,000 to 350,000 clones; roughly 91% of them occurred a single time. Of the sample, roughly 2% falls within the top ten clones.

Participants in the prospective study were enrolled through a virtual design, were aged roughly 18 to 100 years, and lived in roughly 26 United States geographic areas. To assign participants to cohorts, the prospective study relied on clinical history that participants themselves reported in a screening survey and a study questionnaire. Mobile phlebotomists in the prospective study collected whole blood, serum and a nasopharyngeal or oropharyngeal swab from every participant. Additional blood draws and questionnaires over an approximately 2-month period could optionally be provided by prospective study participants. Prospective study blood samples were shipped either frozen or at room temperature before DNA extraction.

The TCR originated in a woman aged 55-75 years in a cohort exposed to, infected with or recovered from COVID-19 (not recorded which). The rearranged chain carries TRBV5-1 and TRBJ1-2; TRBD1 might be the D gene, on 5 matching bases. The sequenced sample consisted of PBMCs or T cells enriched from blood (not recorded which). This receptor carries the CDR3 CASSAGGAFYGYTF. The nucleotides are TGCGCCAGCAGCGCAGGTGGGGCTTTCTATGGCTACACCTTC.